This T cell receptor (beta chain) was identified in a study of blood T cell repertoires in COVID-19. The wider study: Spain, Italy and the United States supplied samples that represented acute and convalescent COVID-19. From T cells, B-cell-depleted T cells, or PBMCs came the material, which was cDNA or gDNA.

This clone was seen a single time. Study processing details: It was from reference gene primer amplification that nucleated cell counts were estimated. Sequencing was performed with immunoSEQ multiplex PCR; in TCRdb, only in-frame clones are kept and a portion is missing. From that table come the V and J calls and clone size; the DNA was used to work out D and trimming. The sample lists tens of thousands of clones, roughly 89% occurring once. The origin of this receptor is a man older than 75 with active or convalescent COVID-19. The sample taken for sequencing was peripheral blood.

CDR3 amino acids: CSPGGYGYTF. The CDR3 bases are TGCAGCCCCGGAGGGTATGGCTACACCTTC. The V and J genes are TRBV20-1 and TRBJ1-2, with D unresolved. Per germline, CDR1 DFQATT and CDR2 SNEGSKA (reference sequence). The CDR3 has 10 residues.